The 30 T cell receptor beta chains below all came from one sample that was sequenced in a study of T cell responses to AZD1222 COVID-19 vaccine. TCRdb's copy holds only in-frame clones and misses some; the assay was immunoSEQ multiplex PCR. In the table there are around 110,000 clones, 80% to 90% of which are singletons. The input for sequencing was peripheral blood, taken on day 0 of AZD1222 vaccination. The source of these receptors is an adult in good health.

The chain joins TRBV24-1 to TRBJ2-1; TRBD2 might be the D (6 bases). Germline CDR1 KGHDR, CDR2 SFDVKD. The V and J ends lost 3 bases and 0 bases respectively, with 17 bases between them. The CDR3 length is 18 residues. CDR3 bases: TGTGCCACCAGTGATCCCGTCGCGGGGACGGTCTCCTACAATGAGCAGTTCTTC. Protein product: CATSDPVAGTVSYNEQFF.

The CDR3 DNA follows: TGTGCCAGCAGCCAAGAAGGAAACAGGGGCATGAACACTGAAGCTTTCTTT. Protein product: CASSQEGNRGMNTEAFF. This rearrangement joins TRBV3-1 (or the pseudogene TRBV3-2) to TRBJ1-1, with 7 bases that match TRBD1. The CDR3 loop spans 17 amino acids. Germline loops: CDR1 LGHDT, CDR2 YNNKEL (reference sequence). J was trimmed by 0 bases and V by 0 bases; bases with no gene match: 7.

The J gene is TRBJ1-3, the V gene TRBV5-1; D is unclear. Germline CDR1 is SGHRS and CDR2 is YFSETQ. V shed 4 bases and J shed 2 bases, with 10 bases lying between them. The length of the CDR3 is 14 residues. DNA of the CDR3: TGCGCCAGCAGCCCTGGTGGGCCTGGAAACACCATATATTTT. It is translated as CASSPGGPGNTIYF.

The genes are TRBV30 and TRBJ1-6; D possibly corresponds to TRBD1 (5 bases). The CDR3 is made up of 13 amino acids. The V gene's germline CDR1 is GTSNPN and CDR2 SVGIG (reference sequence). V lost 4 bases and J 7 bases, leaving 11 bases between the germline ends. The CDR3 DNA reads as TGTGCCTGGAACGAGCAGGGAAATTCACCCCTCCACTTT. Its translation is CAWNEQGNSPLHF. The full variable domain, with the rest looked up from reference TRBV30 and TRBJ1-6, is SQTIHQWPATLVQPVGSPLSLECTVEGTSNPNLYWYRQAAGRGLQLLFYSVGIGQISSEVPQNLSASRPQDRQFILSSKKLLLSDSGFYLCAWNEQGNSPLHFGNGTRLTVT.

In nucleotides, the CDR3 is TGTGCCAGTAGGGATCAAGAGGGGGCGCCCACTGAAGCTTTCTTT. This codes for CASRDQEGAPTEAFF. This chain uses TRBV19 with TRBJ1-1; 7 nucleotides agree with TRBD1. The ends lost 6 bases at V and 4 bases at J; junction bases unmatched: 11. The CDR3 is 15 residues long. Looked up from germline, CDR1 is LNHDA and CDR2 is SQIVND (reference sequence).

The V gene is TRBV27, the J gene TRBJ1-1; a possible D gene is TRBD1 (5 bases). Germline V lookup: CDR1 MNHEY, CDR2 SMNVEV (reference sequence). The CDR3 consists of 14 residues. Deletions cut 3 bases from V and 6 bases from J, with 14 bases between. As DNA, the CDR3 is TGTGCCAGCAGTTTGATGAGACTAGGGGCTGAAGCTTTCTTT. Translated, it gives CASSLMRLGAEAFF.

V usage is TRBV4-2 and J usage is TRBJ2-2; maybe TRBD1 (6 bases). The V end was cut by 1 base, the J end by 5 bases, with 11 bases between. Germline CDR1 LGHNA, CDR2 YNFKEQ. There are 15 residues in the CDR3. The CDR3 here is CASSQGDRTTGELFF. The CDR3, as DNA: TGTGCCAGCAGCCAAGGAGACAGGACTACCGGGGAGCTGTTTTTT.

The J gene is TRBJ2-1, the V gene TRBV6-5, with D perhaps matching TRBD1 or TRBD2 (6 bases each). This CDR3 spans 15 amino acids. Trimming took 4 bases from V and 9 from J, leaving 19 bases between them. Germline CDR1 and CDR2: MNHEY and SVGAGI. CDR3 DNA: TGTGCCAGCAGTTCCCCGGCGGGACAAAGAGGTGAGCAGTTCTTC. This encodes CASSSPAGQRGEQFF.

The chain carries TRBV9 and TRBJ1-2; 11 positions agree with TRBD1. The J segment lost 8 bases and the V segment lost 3 bases, leaving 6 bases of the junction unmatched. Germline CDR1 SGDLS, CDR2 YYNGEE. This CDR3 is 14 amino acids long. Here the CDR3 reads CASSARTGGPGYTF. The DNA of the CDR3 is TGTGCCAGCAGCGCCCGGACAGGGGGCCCCGGCTACACCTTC.

This clone has a handful of counts. The chain links TRBV3-1 (or the pseudogene TRBV3-2) to TRBJ1-2; D possibly corresponds to TRBD1 (5 bases). The V and J ends lost 3 bases and 2 bases respectively, with 10 bases between them. Per the germline V gene, CDR1 is LGHDT and CDR2 is YNNKEL (reference sequence). This CDR3 region has 14 residues. This CDR3 is CASSHVGGNYGYTF. As DNA, the CDR3 is TGTGCCAGCAGCCACGTTGGGGGGAACTATGGCTACACCTTC.

V usage is TRBV7-9 and J usage is TRBJ1-4; 8 bases align to TRBD1. Trimming at V came to 7 bases and at J to 7 bases, leaving 11 bases not matched to a gene. This CDR3 comprises 15 residues. In germline, CDR1 is SEHNR, CDR2 FQNEAQ (reference sequence). Written as DNA, the CDR3 is TGTGCCAGCATTCTGACCGGGACAGGTACTGAAAAACTGTTTTTT. Amino acids: CASILTGTGTEKLFF.

The sample holds a few counts of this clone. The rearrangement joins TRBV24-1 to TRBJ1-4; 8 bases match TRBD1. V gave up 3 bases and J gave up 3 bases; unmatched junction bases: 2. Per germline, CDR1 KGHDR and CDR2 SFDVKD. The CDR3 runs 15 residues. CDR3 DNA sequence: TGTGCCACCAGTGATAAGGGACAGGCTAATGAAAAACTGTTTTTT. Translation gives CATSDKGQANEKLFF.

This chain connects TRBV19 to TRBJ1-4; TRBD1 is a possible D gene (5 bases). The CDR3 spans 19 residues. The V end lost 2 bases, the J end lost 5 bases, and 24 bases lay between the germline ends. The V gene's germline CDR1 is LNHDA and CDR2 SQIVND (reference sequence). In nucleotides, the CDR3 is TGTGCCAGTAGTATAACTGGTAACAGAGCTAGGGGCCCGAATGAAAAACTGTTTTTT. Translating gives CASSITGNRARGPNEKLFF.

The chain has TRBV9 and TRBJ2-1; TRBD2 matches 8 bases. Germline loops: CDR1 SGDLS, CDR2 YYNGEE. V lost 0 bases, J lost 3 bases, and 5 bases stayed unmatched. The CDR3 loop spans 16 amino acids. CDR3 residues: CASSVGSGSIYNEQFF. The CDR3 nucleotides are TGTGCCAGCAGCGTAGGGAGCGGGAGCATCTACAATGAGCAGTTCTTC.

V usage is TRBV5-4 and J usage is TRBJ2-4, with 7 bases matching TRBD1. After removal of 4 bases from V and 0 bases from J, the junction contained 7 bases not matched to a gene. CDR1 is SGHNT and CDR2 is YYREEE in the germline V gene (reference sequence). The CDR3 is made up of 16 amino acids. DNA of the CDR3: TGTGCCAGCAGCCCCGGGACAGTTCTAGCCAAAAACATTCAGTACTTC. This translates into CASSPGTVLAKNIQYF.

The chain employs TRBV7-2 and TRBJ1-1; D gene uncertain. The germline gives CDR1 SGHTA, CDR2 FQGNSA. This CDR3 is 13 amino acids long. The V end lost 5 bases, the J end lost 1 base, and 8 bases lay between the germline ends. The CDR3 region is CASSKPGNTEAFF. Here the CDR3 DNA reads TGTGCCAGCAGCAAACCCGGGAACACTGAAGCTTTCTTT. The full variable domain, rest sourced from reference TRBV7-2 and TRBJ1-1, is GAGVSQSPSNKVTEKGKDVELRCDPISGHTALYWYRQSLGQGLEFLIYFQGNSAPDKSGLPSDRFSAERTGGSVSTLTIQRTQQEDSAVYLCASSKPGNTEAFFGQGTRLTVV.

This clone was observed once. This sequence joins TRBV24-1 and TRBJ1-4; 10 bases map to TRBD1. V lost 3 bases and J lost 8; bases outside the gene matches: 8. Germline V gives CDR1 KGHDR, CDR2 SFDVKD. The CDR3 has 16 residues. The CDR3 bases are TGTGCCACCAGTGATGTGGGGACAGGGGCAGGAGAAAAACTGTTTTTT. It translates to CATSDVGTGAGEKLFF.

The chain is built from TRBV12-3 or TRBV12-4 and TRBJ1-1, with no clear D. The CDR3 runs 11 residues. The CDR3 protein is CVDGTDTEAFF. DNA for the CDR3: TGTGTGGACGGCACAGACACTGAAGCTTTCTTT.

The sample holds a few counts of this clone. The chain uses TRBV7-2 and TRBJ2-1, with a weak D call TRBD2 (5 bases). The CDR3 has 18 amino acids. Germline assignment: CDR1 SGHTA and CDR2 FQGNSA. V gave up 4 bases and J gave up 5 bases, with 24 bases separating them. Here the CDR3 reads CASSSPVRSGIGDNEQFF. CDR3 sequence (DNA): TGTGCCAGCAGCTCCCCAGTGAGATCGGGGATTGGGGACAATGAGCAGTTCTTC.

The chain is built from TRBV6-5 and TRBJ2-1, with a possible D match to TRBD1 (5 bases). This CDR3 contains 12 residues. Per germline, CDR1 MNHEY and CDR2 SVGAGI. The CDR3 DNA sequence: TGTGCGGCAGGGTACAATCCCAATGAGCAGTTCTTC. As protein: CAAGYNPNEQFF.

This rearrangement joins TRBV7-3 to TRBJ2-3; 12 nucleotides match TRBD2. CDR1 is SGHTA and CDR2 is FQGTGA in the germline V gene. This CDR3 comprises 17 residues. The V gene end was trimmed by 5 bases and the J gene end by 1 base; junction bases not matched to a gene: 7. The CDR3: CASSPPGLAGGTDTQYF. The DNA for the CDR3 is TGTGCCAGCAGCCCACCGGGACTAGCGGGCGGCACAGATACGCAGTATTTT.

The genes are TRBV2 and TRBJ1-2; 7 nucleotides match TRBD1. V gave up 6 bases and J gave up 4 bases; unmatched junction bases: 8. This CDR3 contains 14 residues. The germline V gene has CDR1 SNHLY and CDR2 FYNNEI. CDR3 sequence reads: CASRPRDSPYGYTF. DNA for the CDR3: TGTGCCAGCAGGCCGAGGGACAGTCCCTATGGCTACACCTTC.

The chain carries TRBV4-3 and TRBJ1-6; D call uncertain. From germline, CDR1 is LGHNA and CDR2 YSLEER. This CDR3 region has 15 residues. Trimming removed 0 bases from V and 3 bases from J, with 6 bases in between. The CDR3 DNA sequence: TGCGCCAGCAGCCAAGAGCGGGACTATAATTCACCCCTCCACTTT. Its translation is CASSQERDYNSPLHF.

In DNA form, the CDR3 reads TGTGCCAGCAGTTACGGGACTAGCGGGGCAGAGACCCAGTACTTC. This codes for CASSYGTSGAETQYF. V gene TRBV6-5 combines with J gene TRBJ2-5; 13 bases align to TRBD2. J lost 4 bases, V lost 2 bases, and 1 base had no gene match. CDR1 and CDR2 from the germline V gene are MNHEY and SVGAGI. The CDR3 contains 15 residues.

This clone was seen ten or more times. This chain connects TRBV7-9 to TRBJ1-6; 10 bases match TRBD1. Unmatched junction bases numbered 7, after V lost 5 bases and J lost 6 bases. Germline CDR1 SEHNR, CDR2 FQNEAQ (reference sequence). CDR3 length equals 16 residues. The CDR3 spells CASSANRQGANSPLHF. CDR3 bases: TGTGCCAGCAGCGCCAACCGACAGGGGGCTAATTCACCCCTCCACTTT.

This chain connects TRBV28 to TRBJ2-7; 9 nucleotides match TRBD1. Germline lookup yields CDR1 MDHEN and CDR2 SYDVKM. The CDR3 runs 14 residues. Germline trimming cut 6 bases from V and 1 base from J; bases unmatched to any gene: 4. The CDR3 region is CASRGQGPSYEQYF. DNA of the CDR3: TGTGCCAGCAGGGGACAGGGCCCTTCCTACGAGCAGTACTTC.

The chain couples TRBV2 to TRBJ1-4; D is uncertain. The germline CDR1 and CDR2 sequences are SNHLY and FYNNEI. The ends were cut back, 7 bases at V and 3 bases at J, with 12 bases in the middle. The CDR3 contains 14 residues. The CDR3 sequence is CASTRGGSNEKLFF. The CDR3 DNA is TGTGCCAGCACCCGGGGAGGGTCTAATGAAAAACTGTTTTTT.

The chain links TRBV2 to TRBJ2-5; 8 bases are shared with TRBD2. The trim removed 6 bases at V and 5 bases at J, leaving 5 bases unmatched. CDR3 length: 13 amino acids. CDR1 is SNHLY, CDR2 FYNNEI, per germline. CDR3 coding DNA: TGTGCCAGCAGCGAGCGGGAGCGCGAGACCCAGTACTTC. Translation: CASSERERETQYF.

The rearrangement uses TRBV6-5 and TRBJ2-5; TRBD2 might be the D (6 bases). V lost 7 bases, J lost 5 bases, and 8 bases lay in between. The CDR3 contains 11 residues. Germline V gene data show CDR1 as MNHEY and CDR2 as SVGAGI. The CDR3, as DNA: TGTGCCAGCACCCGGGGGGAGACCCAGTACTTC. It yields the protein CASTRGETQYF.

This chain links TRBV9 with TRBJ1-3; TRBD1 matches 7 bases. The CDR3 is 19 residues long. Unmatched junction bases numbered 12, after V lost 0 bases and J lost 0 bases. Germline assignment: CDR1 SGDLS and CDR2 YYNGEE. The CDR3 spells CASSVVATGEGNSGNTIYF. The CDR3, as DNA: TGTGCCAGCAGCGTAGTCGCTACAGGGGAGGGAAACTCTGGAAACACCATATATTTT.